This T cell receptor beta chain is from a study of T cell repertoires in cytomegalovirus infection. Study at large: CMV epitopes used comprised recently identified HLA-C-restricted ones and well-studied HLA-B-restricted ones. Matching HLA type, along with CMV infection, was indicated by public TCR beta signatures. Regarding the study as a whole: HLA-C-restricted CMV clonotypes gave the most frequent clonotype in two of eight donors.

This clonotype turned up a few times. Its specificity is unknown. MiXCR, run by TCRdb on the reads, gives a single entry per CDR3 protein. The table shows roughly 990,000 distinct CDR3 sequences, with approximately 31% occurring only once. The V gene's germline CDR1 is MNHEY and CDR2 SMNVEV (reference sequence). Trimming took 0 bases from V and 5 from J, leaving 10 bases between them. This CDR3 contains 14 residues. The rearrangement uses TRBV27 and TRBJ2-5; tentative D call: TRBD1 (5 bases). This TCR was sampled from a human donor in good health (CMV status not recorded). Some clones in this sample may be carry-over from other donors' samples. The input for sequencing was cultured CD8+ T cells from PBMCs, taken from culture after CMV antigen stimulation. For the CDR3, the DNA is TGTGCCAGCAGTTTATCGCGGTCAGGGGAGACCCAGTACTTC. The encoded protein is CASSLSRSGETQYF.